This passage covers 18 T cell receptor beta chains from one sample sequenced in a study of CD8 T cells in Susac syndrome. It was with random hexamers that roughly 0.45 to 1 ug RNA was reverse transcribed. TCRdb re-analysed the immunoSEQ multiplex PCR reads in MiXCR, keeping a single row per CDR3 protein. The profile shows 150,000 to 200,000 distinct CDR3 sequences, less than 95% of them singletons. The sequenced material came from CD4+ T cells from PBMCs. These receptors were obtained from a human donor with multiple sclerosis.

The DNA of the CDR3 is TGTGCCAGCAGCCGTCGTCTAGCGGGAGGGTCGGATACGCAGTATTTT. Translation gives CASSRRLAGGSDTQYF. The chain recombines TRBV7-2 with TRBJ2-3, with TRBD2 matching 12 bases. The CDR3 is 16 amino acids. Trimming took 5 bases from V and 6 from J; bases not matched to a gene: 9. CDR1 is SGHTA and CDR2 is FQGNSA in the germline V gene.

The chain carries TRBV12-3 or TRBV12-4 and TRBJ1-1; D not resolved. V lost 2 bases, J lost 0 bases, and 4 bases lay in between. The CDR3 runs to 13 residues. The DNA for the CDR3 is TGTGCCAGCAGTTTACAGTTGAACACTGAAGCTTTCTTT. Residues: CASSLQLNTEAFF.

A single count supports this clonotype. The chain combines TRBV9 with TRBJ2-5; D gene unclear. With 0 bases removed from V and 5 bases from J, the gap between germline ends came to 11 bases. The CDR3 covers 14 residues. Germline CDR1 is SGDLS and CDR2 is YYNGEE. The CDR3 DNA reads TGTGCCAGCAGCGTAGAGCTAGGCGTTGAGACCCAGTACTTC. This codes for CASSVELGVETQYF.

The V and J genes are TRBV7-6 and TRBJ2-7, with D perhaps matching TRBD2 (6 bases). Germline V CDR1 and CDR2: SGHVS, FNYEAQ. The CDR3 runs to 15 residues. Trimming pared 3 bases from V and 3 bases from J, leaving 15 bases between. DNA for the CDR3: TGTGCCAGCAGCTTCGACCGCCGGGGACTCTACGAGCAGTACTTC. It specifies CASSFDRRGLYEQYF.

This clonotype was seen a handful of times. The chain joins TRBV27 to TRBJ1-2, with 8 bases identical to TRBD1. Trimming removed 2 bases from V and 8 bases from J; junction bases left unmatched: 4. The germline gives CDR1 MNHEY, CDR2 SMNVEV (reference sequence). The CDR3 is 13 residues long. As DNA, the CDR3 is TGTGCCAGCAGTTTACAGGGGGCTGGCGGCTACACCTTC. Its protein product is CASSLQGAGGYTF.

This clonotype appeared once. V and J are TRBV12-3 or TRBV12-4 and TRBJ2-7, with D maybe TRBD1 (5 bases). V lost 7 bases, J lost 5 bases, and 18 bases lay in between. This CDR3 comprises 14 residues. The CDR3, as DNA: TGTGCCAGCACCGCCCGGACATCCAGTAACGAGCAGTACTTC. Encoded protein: CASTARTSSNEQYF.

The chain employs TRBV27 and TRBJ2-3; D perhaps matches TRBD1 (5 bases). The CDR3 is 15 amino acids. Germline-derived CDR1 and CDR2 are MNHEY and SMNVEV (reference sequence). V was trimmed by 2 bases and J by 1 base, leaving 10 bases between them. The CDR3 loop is CASSLDSGGTDTQYF. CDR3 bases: TGTGCCAGCAGTTTAGACAGTGGGGGCACAGATACGCAGTATTTT.

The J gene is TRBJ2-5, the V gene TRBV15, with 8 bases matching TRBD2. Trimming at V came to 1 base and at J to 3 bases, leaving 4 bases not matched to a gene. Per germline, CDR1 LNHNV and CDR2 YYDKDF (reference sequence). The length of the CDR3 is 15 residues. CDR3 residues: CATSRVAGREETQYF. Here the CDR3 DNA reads TGTGCCACCAGCAGAGTGGCCGGGAGGGAAGAGACCCAGTACTTC.

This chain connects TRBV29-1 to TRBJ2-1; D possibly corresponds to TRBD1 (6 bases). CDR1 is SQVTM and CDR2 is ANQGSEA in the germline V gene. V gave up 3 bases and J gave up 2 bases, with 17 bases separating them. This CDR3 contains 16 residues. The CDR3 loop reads CSVDKGSRGTYNEQFF. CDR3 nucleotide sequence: TGCAGCGTTGATAAAGGATCCAGGGGTACCTACAATGAGCAGTTCTTC.

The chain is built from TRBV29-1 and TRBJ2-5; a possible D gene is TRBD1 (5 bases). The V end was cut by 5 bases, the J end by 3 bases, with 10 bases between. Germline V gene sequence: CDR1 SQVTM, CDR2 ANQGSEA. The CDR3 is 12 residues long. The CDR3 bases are TGCAGCGTTAACAAACAGGAAGAGACCCAGTACTTC. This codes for CSVNKQEETQYF.

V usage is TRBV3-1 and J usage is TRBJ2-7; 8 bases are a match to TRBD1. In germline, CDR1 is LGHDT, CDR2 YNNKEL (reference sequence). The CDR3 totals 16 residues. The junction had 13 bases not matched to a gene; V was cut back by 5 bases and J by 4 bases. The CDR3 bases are TGTGCCAGCAGCTACGCAGGGGGCGCCAGGTCTTACGAGCAGTACTTC. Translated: CASSYAGGARSYEQYF.

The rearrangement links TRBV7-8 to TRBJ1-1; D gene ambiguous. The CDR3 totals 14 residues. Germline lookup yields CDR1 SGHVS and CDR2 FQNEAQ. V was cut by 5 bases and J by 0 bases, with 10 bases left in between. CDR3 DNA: TGTGCCAGCAGCCCCCGACGGCTGAACACTGAAGCTTTCTTT. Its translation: CASSPRRLNTEAFF. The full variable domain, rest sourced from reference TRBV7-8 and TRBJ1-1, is GAGVSQSPRYKVAKRGQDVALRCDPISGHVSLFWYQQALGQGPEFLTYFQNEAQLDKSGLPSDRFFAERPEGSVSTLKIQRTQQEDSAVYLCASSPRRLNTEAFFGQGTRLTVV.

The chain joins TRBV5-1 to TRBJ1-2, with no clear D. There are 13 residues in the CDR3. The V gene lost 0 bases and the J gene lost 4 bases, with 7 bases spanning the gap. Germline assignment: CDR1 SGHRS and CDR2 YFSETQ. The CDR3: CASSLDGSYGYTF. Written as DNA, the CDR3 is TGCGCCAGCAGCTTGGACGGGTCCTATGGCTACACCTTC.

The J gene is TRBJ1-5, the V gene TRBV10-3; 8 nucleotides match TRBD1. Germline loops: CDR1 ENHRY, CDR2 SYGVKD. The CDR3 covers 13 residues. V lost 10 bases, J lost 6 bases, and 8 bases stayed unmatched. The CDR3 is CATSDREGQPQHF. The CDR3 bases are TGTGCCACCTCGGACAGGGAGGGTCAGCCCCAGCATTTT.

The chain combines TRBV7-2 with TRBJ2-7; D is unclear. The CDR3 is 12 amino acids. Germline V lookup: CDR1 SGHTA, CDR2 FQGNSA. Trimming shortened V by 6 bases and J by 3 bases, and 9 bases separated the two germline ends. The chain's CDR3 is CASSRPHYEQYF. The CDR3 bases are TGTGCCAGCAGTCGACCCCACTACGAGCAGTACTTC.

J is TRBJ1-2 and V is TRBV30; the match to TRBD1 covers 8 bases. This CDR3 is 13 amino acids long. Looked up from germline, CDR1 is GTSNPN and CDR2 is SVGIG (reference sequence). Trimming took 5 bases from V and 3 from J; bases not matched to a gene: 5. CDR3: CAWQGAVYYGYTF. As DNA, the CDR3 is TGTGCCTGGCAGGGGGCGGTCTACTATGGCTACACCTTC.

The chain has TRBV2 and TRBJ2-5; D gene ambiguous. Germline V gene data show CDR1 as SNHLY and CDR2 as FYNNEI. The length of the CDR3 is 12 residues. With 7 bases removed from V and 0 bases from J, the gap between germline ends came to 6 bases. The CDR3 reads CASKVDQETQYF. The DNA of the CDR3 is TGTGCCAGCAAGGTGGACCAAGAGACCCAGTACTTC.

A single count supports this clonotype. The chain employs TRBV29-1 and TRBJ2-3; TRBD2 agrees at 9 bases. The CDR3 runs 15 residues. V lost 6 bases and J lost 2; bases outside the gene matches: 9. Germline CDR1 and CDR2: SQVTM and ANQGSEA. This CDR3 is CSVGISGSDTDTQYF. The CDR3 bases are TGCAGCGTCGGAATTAGCGGGAGCGACACAGATACGCAGTATTTT.